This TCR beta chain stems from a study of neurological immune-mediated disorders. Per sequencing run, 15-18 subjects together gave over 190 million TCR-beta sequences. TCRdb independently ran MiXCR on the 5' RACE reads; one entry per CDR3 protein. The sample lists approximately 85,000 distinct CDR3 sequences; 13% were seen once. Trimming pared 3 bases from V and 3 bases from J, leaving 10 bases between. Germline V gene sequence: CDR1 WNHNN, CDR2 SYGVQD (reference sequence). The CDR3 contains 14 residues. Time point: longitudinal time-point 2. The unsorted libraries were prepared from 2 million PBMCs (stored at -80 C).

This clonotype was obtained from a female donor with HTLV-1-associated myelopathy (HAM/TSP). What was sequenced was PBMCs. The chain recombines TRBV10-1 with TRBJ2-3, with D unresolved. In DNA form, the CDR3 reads TGCGCCAGCAGTGAAGCACAGTTAACAGATACGCAGTATTTT. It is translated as CASSEAQLTDTQYF.